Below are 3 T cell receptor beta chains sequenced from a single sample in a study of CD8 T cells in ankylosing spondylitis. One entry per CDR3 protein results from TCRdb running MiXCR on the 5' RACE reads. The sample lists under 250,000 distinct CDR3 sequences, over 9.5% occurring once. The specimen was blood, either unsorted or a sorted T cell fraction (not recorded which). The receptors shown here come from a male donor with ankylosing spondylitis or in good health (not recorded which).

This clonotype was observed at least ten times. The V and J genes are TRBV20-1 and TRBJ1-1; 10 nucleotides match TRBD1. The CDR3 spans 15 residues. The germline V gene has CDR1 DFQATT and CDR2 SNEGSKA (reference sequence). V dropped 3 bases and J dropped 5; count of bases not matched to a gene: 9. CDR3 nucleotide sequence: TGCAGTGCTAGGAGTGACAGGGGGCTGGGGACTGAAGCTTTCTTT. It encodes CSARSDRGLGTEAFF.

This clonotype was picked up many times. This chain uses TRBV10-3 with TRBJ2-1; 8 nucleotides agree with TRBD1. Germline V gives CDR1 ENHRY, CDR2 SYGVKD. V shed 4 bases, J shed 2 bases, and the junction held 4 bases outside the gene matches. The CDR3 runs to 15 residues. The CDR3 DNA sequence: TGTGCCATCAGTGGGGGACAGGATCCCTACAATGAGCAGTTCTTC. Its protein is CAISGGQDPYNEQFF.

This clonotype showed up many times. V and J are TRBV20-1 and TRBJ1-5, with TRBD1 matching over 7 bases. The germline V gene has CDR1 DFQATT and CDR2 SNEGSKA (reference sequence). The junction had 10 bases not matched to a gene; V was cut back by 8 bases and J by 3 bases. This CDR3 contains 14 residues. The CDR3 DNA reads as TGCAGTACCCGACAGGGCGGGCCCAATCAGCCCCAGCATTTT. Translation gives CSTRQGGPNQPQHF.